This TCR beta chain was obtained from a study of T cell responses to AZD1222 COVID-19 vaccine. Study at large: Second-dose schedules of about 4 or about 12 weeks were combined.

On this clone: Its target is not known. A junction end diverges from the germline sequence, so it may reflect a read error.

Study outcomes and limitations: Baseline antibody screening turned up just six seropositive AZD1222 recipients. A mostly white British donor set with more females was recruited, and clonal diversity was possibly underestimated.

Using immunoSEQ multiplex PCR, the repertoire was profiled, and TCRdb retains in-frame clones only, with some absent. The data contain more than 150,000 clones, approximately 90% of them seen just once; the ten biggest clones take up over 1.5%. CDR1 and CDR2 from the germline V gene are MNHEY and SMNVEV (reference sequence). The CDR3 is 15 residues long. The sample consisted of peripheral blood, taken on day 0 of AZD1222 vaccination. This receptor was obtained from an adult in good health. This sequence joins TRBV27 and TRBJ1-1; TRBD1 matches at 8 bases. The CDR3 reads CASSLWTGTTEKTVF. CDR3 coding DNA: TGTGCCAGCAGTCTCTGGACAGGGACCACAGAAAAGACGGTCTTT.